This record covers a single TCR beta chain. Its antigen is undetermined. This sample stems from a study of T cell responses to AZD1222 COVID-19 vaccine. Study-level points and caveats: The donor cohort was predominantly white British with a female majority, and clonal diversity may have been underestimated.

This CDR3 has 15 residues. CDR1 MGHRA and CDR2 YSYEKL come from the germline V gene. Trimming removed 0 bases from V and 5 bases from J, with 12 bases in between. The table came from immunoSEQ multiplex PCR; TCRdb's copy has only in-frame clones and leaves some out. The sample has around 150,000 clones; roughly 80% are singletons. The chain combines TRBV4-1 with TRBJ2-3, with a weak D call TRBD1 (6 bases). The sample in question was peripheral blood, obtained on day 0 of AZD1222 vaccination. The source of this sequence is an adult in good health. In nucleotides, the CDR3 is TGCGCCAGCAGCCAAGACCCAGGGGCGTTAGATACGCAGTATTTT. Protein: CASSQDPGALDTQYF.